These T cell receptor beta chains were read from a single sample in a study of cytomegalovirus exposure and HLA in healthy donors. Generated by immunoSEQ multiplex PCR, the TCRdb table keeps only in-frame clones and is missing some. The sample includes around 150,000 clones, around 72% of them seen just once. The material sequenced was PBMCs. These receptors originate from a man aged 45-65 years in good health and CMV-seronegative. The CDR3 runs from the conserved cysteine through the conserved F or W. D genes are given only for firm matches. Rows may omit the clone size; those that give it use once, few, many or a size class.

TRBV13,TRBD1,TRBJ1-2,.,CASSYSQGKNGYTF,TGTGCCAGCAGCTACTCACAGGGGAAGAATGGCTACACCTTC
TRBV6-1,TRBD1,TRBJ2-2,.,CTSRETGERIGELFF,TGTACCAGCAGAGAGACAGGGGAGAGGATCGGGGAGCTGTTTTTT
TRBV2,.,TRBJ1-6,.,CASSALTGSYNSPLHF,TGTGCCAGCAGTGCCTTGACGGGCTCCTATAATTCACCCCTCCACTTT
TRBV6-5,TRBD1,TRBJ1-2,.,CASSYSLGQLYGYTF,TGTGCCAGCAGTTACTCGTTGGGACAGCTCTATGGCTACACCTTC
TRBV6-5,.,TRBJ1-5,few,CASSYGGSGQPQHF,TGTGCCAGCAGTTACGGAGGTTCGGGGCAGCCCCAGCATTTT
TRBV2,TRBD2,TRBJ2-3,.,CASSFRLPGGASTDTQYF,TGTGCCAGCAGTTTCCGTCTACCGGGGGGAGCTAGCACAGATACGCAGTATTTT
TRBV19,TRBD1,TRBJ1-5,.,CASRDTGVNQPQHF,TGTGCCAGTAGAGACACAGGGGTCAATCAGCCCCAGCATTTT
TRBV5-1,TRBD1,TRBJ1-2,.,CASSLEGTGRSGYTF,TGCGCCAGCAGCCTTGAGGGGACAGGGCGGTCTGGCTACACCTTC
TRBV29-1,.,TRBJ1-1,.,CSVEQQQNTEAFF,TGCAGCGTTGAACAACAACAGAACACTGAAGCTTTCTTT
TRBV6-1,TRBD1,TRBJ1-1,few,CASSRQGLADEAFF,TGTGCCAGCAGTCGACAGGGGTTAGCTGATGAAGCTTTCTTT
TRBV7-9,TRBD1,TRBJ1-2,.,CASSFGQGSNGYTF,TGTGCCAGCAGCTTTGGACAGGGGTCGAATGGCTACACCTTC
TRBV19,.,TRBJ2-7,.,CASISQGGEQYF,TGTGCCAGTATATCCCAGGGAGGCGAGCAGTACTTC